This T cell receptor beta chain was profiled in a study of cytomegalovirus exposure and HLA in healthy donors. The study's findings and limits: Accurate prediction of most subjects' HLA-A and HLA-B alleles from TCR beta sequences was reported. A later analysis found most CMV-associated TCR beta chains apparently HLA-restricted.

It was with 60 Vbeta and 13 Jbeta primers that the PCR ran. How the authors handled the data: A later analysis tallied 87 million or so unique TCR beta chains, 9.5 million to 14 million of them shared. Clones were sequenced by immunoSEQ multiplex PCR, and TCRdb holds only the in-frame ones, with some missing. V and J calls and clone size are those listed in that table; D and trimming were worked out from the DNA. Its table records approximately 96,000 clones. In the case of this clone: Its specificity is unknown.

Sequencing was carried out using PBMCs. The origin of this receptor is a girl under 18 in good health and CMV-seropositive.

The CDR3 bases are TGTGCCAGCTCACCGGCAGGGTTGAACACTGAAGCTTTCTTT. It encodes CASSPAGLNTEAFF. The V and J genes are TRBV18 and TRBJ1-1; tentatively, D is TRBD1 (5 bases). Germline loops: CDR1 KGHSH, CDR2 LQKENI. The ends were cut back, 3 bases at V and 0 bases at J, with 8 bases in the middle. The length of the CDR3 is 14 residues.